These T cell receptor beta chains were read from a single sample in a study of T cell changes during pregnancy in multiple sclerosis. TCRdb's copy holds only in-frame clones and misses some; the assay was immunoSEQ multiplex PCR. This table has approximately 70,000 clones, roughly 91% appearing once. The sample consisted of peripheral blood, taken in the third trimester of pregnancy. The receptor set was obtained from a female donor in good health, enrolled as a control in a pregnancy study. Both conserved end residues are part of each CDR3. A D gene is named only where the DNA matches it firmly. A clone size is listed for some rows: how often the clone was seen (once, few, many), or a class if it is expanded.

cdr3_aa	cdr3_nt	d_call	v_call	j_call	clone_size
CASSLGQSDTQYF	TGCGCCAGCAGCTTGGGACAGTCAGATACGCAGTATTTT	-	TRBV5-1	TRBJ2-3	-
CASGRDSLQETQYF	TGTGCCAGCGGCCGGGACAGCCTACAAGAGACCCAGTACTTC	TRBD1	TRBV25-1	TRBJ2-5	-
CASSVGGAGGPTDTQYF	TGTGCCAGCAGCGTAGGAGGAGCGGGAGGGCCGACAGATACGCAGTATTTT	TRBD2	TRBV9	TRBJ2-3	-
CASSLSPGNYGYTF	TGTGCCAGCAGCTTATCACCAGGGAACTATGGCTACACCTTC	-	TRBV11-3	TRBJ1-2	-
CASSYWGGPSTDTQYF	TGTGCCAGCAGTTACTGGGGGGGGCCGAGCACAGATACGCAGTATTTT	-	TRBV6-5	TRBJ2-3	once
CASSPGGQGGLSTEAFF	TGTGCCAGCAGCCCGGGCGGACAGGGAGGCTTGAGCACTGAAGCTTTCTTT	TRBD1	TRBV5-4	TRBJ1-1	once
CASSLLADGYGYTF	TGTGCCAGCAGCTTACTAGCGGACGGCTATGGCTACACCTTC	-	TRBV11-2	TRBJ1-2	-
CASSSPGWAGTSGSYEQYF	TGTGCCAGCAGCTCGCCGGGCTGGGCCGGGACTAGCGGTTCCTACGAGCAGTACTTC	TRBD2	TRBV11-2	TRBJ2-7	-
CSVRDTNSPLHF	TGCAGCGTCCGGGACACAAATTCACCCCTCCACTTT	-	TRBV29-1	TRBJ1-6	once
CASRTPDRGETYEQYF	TGTGCCAGCAGAACTCCCGACAGGGGCGAAACCTACGAGCAGTACTTC	TRBD1	TRBV6-6	TRBJ2-7	-
CASSSSGFEEQYF	TGTGCCAGCAGTTCCTCAGGGTTTGAAGAGCAGTACTTC	-	TRBV28	TRBJ2-7	-
CASSGQGWGETQYF	TGTGCCAGTAGTGGGCAGGGATGGGGAGAGACCCAGTACTTC	-	TRBV19	TRBJ2-5	-
CASRANRGQYEQYF	TGTGCCAGTAGAGCCAACAGGGGGCAATACGAGCAGTACTTC	TRBD1	TRBV19	TRBJ2-7	-
CSVDRGNTEAFF	TGCAGCGTCGACAGGGGGAACACTGAAGCTTTCTTT	TRBD1	TRBV29-1	TRBJ1-1	-
CAWSVLREGQPQHF	TGTGCCTGGAGTGTACTCAGGGAAGGCCAGCCCCAGCATTTT	-	TRBV30	TRBJ1-5	-
CASTRDFGNSPLHF	TGTGCCAGCACCCGGGACTTTGGAAATTCACCCCTCCACTTT	-	TRBV6-6	TRBJ1-6	-
CASSLTTSGANVLTF	TGCGCCAGCAGCTTGACTACTTCGGGGGCCAACGTCCTGACTTTC	-	TRBV5-1	TRBJ2-6	once
CASGPLGAGNTEAFF	TGTGCCAGCGGACCGTTGGGGGCAGGGAACACTGAAGCTTTCTTT	-	TRBV9	TRBJ1-1	-
CASSLDRGATEAFF	TGTGCCAGCAGCTTAGACAGGGGTGCCACTGAAGCTTTCTTT	TRBD1	TRBV7-2	TRBJ1-1	-
CASRTSGLGLSGYTF	TGTGCCAGCAGGACCTCGGGGTTAGGGTTGAGTGGCTACACCTTC	-	TRBV27	TRBJ1-2	-